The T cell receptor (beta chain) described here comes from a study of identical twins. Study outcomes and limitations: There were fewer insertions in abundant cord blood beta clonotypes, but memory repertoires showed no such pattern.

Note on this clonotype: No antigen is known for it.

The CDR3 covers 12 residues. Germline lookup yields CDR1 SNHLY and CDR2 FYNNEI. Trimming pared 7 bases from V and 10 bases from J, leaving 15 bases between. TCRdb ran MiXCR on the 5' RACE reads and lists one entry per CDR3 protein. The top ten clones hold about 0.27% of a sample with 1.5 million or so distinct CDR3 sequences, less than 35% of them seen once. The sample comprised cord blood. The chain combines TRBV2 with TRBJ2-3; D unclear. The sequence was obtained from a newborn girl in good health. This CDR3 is CASKSSTQAQYF. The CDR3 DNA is TGTGCCAGCAAAAGCTCCACCCAGGCGCAGTATTTT.